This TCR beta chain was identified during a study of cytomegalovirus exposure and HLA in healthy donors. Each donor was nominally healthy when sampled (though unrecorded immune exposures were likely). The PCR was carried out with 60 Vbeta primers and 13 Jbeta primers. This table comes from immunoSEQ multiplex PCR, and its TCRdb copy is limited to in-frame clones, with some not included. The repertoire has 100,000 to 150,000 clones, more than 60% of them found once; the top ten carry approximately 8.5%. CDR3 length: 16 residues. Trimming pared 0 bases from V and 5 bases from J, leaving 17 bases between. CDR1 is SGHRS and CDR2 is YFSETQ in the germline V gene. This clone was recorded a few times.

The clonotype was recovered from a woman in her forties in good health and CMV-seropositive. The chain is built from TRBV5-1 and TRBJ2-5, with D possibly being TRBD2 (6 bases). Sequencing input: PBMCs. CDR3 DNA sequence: TGCGCCAGCAGCTTGGCCGTAGGACTCCGGGGGGAGACCCAGTACTTC. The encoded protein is CASSLAVGLRGETQYF.